This T cell receptor beta chain was recovered during a study of technical replicates of blood from a few donors. This CDR3 region has 14 residues. V lost 1 base, J lost 6 bases, and 11 bases lay in between. CDR1 and CDR2 from the germline V gene are SEHNR and FQNEAQ (reference sequence). TCRdb keeps only in-frame clones here, not all; method: immunoSEQ multiplex PCR. The data contain about 59,000 clones, about 94% of them seen just once; the ten biggest clones take up roughly 4%. The receptor was derived from a human donor in good health. Some clones in this sample may be carry-over from other donors' samples. The genes are TRBV7-9 and TRBJ2-3; a weak D match, TRBD2 (7 bases). Sequencing was carried out using PBMCs. CDR3 sequence (DNA): TGTGCCAGCAGCTTAGTCAGGGGAGGGGATACGCAGTATTTT. Translation: CASSLVRGGDTQYF.